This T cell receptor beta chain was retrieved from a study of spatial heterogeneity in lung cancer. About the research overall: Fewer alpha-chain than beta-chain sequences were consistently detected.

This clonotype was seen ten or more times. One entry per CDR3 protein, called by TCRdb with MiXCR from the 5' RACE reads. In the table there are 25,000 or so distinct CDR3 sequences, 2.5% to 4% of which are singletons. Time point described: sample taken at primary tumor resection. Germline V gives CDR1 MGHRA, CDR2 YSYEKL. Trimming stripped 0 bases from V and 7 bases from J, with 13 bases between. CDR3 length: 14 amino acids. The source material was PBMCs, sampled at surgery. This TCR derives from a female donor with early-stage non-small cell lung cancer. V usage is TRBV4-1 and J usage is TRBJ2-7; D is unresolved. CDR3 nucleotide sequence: TGCGCCAGCAGCCAAGATCTTCTCGACCCTGAGCAGTACTTC. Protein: CASSQDLLDPEQYF.